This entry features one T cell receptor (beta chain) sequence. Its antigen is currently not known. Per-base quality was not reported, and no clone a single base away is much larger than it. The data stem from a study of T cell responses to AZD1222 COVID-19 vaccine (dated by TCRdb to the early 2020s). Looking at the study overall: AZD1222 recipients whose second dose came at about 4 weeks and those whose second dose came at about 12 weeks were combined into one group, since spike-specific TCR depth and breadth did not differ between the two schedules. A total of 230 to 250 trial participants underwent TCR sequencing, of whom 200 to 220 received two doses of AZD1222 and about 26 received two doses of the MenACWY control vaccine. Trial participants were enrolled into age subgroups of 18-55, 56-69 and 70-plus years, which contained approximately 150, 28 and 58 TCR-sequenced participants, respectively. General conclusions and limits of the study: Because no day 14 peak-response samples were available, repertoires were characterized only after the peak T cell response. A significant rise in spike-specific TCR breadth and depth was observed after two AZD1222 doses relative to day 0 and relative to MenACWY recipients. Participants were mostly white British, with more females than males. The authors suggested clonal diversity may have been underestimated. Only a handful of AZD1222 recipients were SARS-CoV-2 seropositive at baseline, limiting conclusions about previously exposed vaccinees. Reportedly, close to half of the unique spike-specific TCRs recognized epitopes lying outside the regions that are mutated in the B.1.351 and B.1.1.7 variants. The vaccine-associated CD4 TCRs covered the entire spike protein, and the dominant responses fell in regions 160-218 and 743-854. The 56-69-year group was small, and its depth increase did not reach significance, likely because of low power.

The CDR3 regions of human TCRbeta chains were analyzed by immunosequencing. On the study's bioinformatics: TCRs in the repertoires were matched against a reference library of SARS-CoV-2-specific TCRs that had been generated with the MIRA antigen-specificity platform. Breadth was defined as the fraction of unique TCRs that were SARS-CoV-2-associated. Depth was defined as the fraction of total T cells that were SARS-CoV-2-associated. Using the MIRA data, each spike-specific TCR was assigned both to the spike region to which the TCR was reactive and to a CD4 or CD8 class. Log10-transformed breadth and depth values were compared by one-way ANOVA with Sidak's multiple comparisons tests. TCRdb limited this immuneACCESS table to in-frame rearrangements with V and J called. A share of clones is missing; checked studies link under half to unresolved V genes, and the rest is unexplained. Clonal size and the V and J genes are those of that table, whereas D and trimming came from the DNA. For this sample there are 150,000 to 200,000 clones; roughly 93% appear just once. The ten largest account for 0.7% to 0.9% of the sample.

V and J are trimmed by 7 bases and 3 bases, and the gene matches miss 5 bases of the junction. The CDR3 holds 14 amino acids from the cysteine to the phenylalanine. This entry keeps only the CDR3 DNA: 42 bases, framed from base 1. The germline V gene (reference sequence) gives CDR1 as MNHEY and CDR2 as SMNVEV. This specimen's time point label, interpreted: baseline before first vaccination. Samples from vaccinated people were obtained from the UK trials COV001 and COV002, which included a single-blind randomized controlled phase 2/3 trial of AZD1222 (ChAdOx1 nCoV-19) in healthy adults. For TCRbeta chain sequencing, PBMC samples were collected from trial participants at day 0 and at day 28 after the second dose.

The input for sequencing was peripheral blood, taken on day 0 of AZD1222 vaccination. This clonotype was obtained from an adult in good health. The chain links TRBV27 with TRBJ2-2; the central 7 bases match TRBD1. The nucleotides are TGTGCCAGCACACGGGACAGCTACACCGGGGAGCTGTTTTTT. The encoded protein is CASTRDSYTGELFF.